This T cell receptor (beta chain) came from a study of PD-1 blockade in classical Hodgkin lymphoma (TCRdb year 2020). Turning to the overall study: Nivolumab dosing was 3 mg/kg intravenously every 2 weeks, continuing until either disease progression or unacceptable toxicity. The study used TCR beta sequencing and CyTOF to define a peripheral blood immune signature of response to PD-1 blockade in classical Hodgkin lymphoma. Overall study results and their limits: Lower diversity was observed in patients in whom nivolumab was started less than 1 year after ASCT, and these patients were excluded from later analyses so that confounding by immune reconstitution would be avoided. By C4D1, a significant rise was seen in CD4+ TCR diversity but not in CD8+ TCR diversity (p=0.0027 vs p=0.16), and the rise was most apparent among complete responders (p=0.02). Baseline diversity similar to that of newly diagnosed patients was observed in trial patients achieving complete response, whereas significantly lower diversity was observed in partial responders and progressors. The study was restricted to a single clinical trial cohort, and the causes of repertoire differences, possibly disease activity or prior therapy, were left undefined. Baseline TCR diversity was reported to be lower in newly diagnosed patients than in healthy donors, and even lower in relapsed/refractory patients.

Note on this clone: Its target antigen remains unknown. No base quality information exists; no much larger clone differs at one position.

The Qiagen DNeasy kit was used to extract genomic DNA from unsorted PBMCs and from the negatively selected CD4+ and CD8+ fractions. Amplification of TCR beta CDR3 regions was done by immunoSEQ multiplex PCR with primers that anneal to V and J segments. A synthetic immune receptor repertoire was used to minimize amplification bias, and any remaining bias was removed computationally after sequencing. Turning to the authors' computational methods: Custom Python scripts were used to quantify repertoire diversity as the Shannon entropy index. The unsorted, CD4+ and CD8+ repertoires were each analyzed separately, with the exception of combined analyses, where CD4+ and CD8+ sequences were merged in silico. Clonal expansion was defined as a frequency increase of at least 2-fold after treatment compared with C1D1, and clones undetected at baseline were assigned a pseudocount of 0.5. Clones with 0 or 1 copy at C1D1 were classified as singleton clones, and clones with 2 or more copies were classified as non-singleton clones. Clones expanded in unsorted samples were annotated as CD4+, CD8+ or unknown by matching protein sequences in sorted samples from the same patient. Wilcoxon tests on paired samples were used to test changes in diversity from C1D1 to C4D1. TCRdb's version of the immuneACCESS table is confined to in-frame rearrangements and falls short of the full clone set. An unresolved V gene accounts for under half of the shortfall where checked; the remainder is of unknown origin. The V and J calls and clone size are taken from that table; D and trimming were inferred from the DNA. This sample gives roughly 47,000 clones in total; roughly 75% of them show up just once. Together, the top ten hold 20% to 25% of the sample.

What the time point label conveys for this sample: cycle 2 day 1 (C2D1) of nivolumab. Every trial patient had relapsed following autologous stem cell transplantation, and prior brentuximab vedotin exposure was what differed among cohorts A, B and C. The trial cohort was composed of under 70 patients with relapsed/refractory classical Hodgkin lymphoma, for whom complete response, partial response or progressive disease was recorded as best overall response. Trial patients were treated with single-agent nivolumab in the multi-cohort phase II CheckMate 205 trial. An independent review committee assessed best overall response using the 2007 International Working Group response criteria. Trial PBMCs were obtained immediately prior to nivolumab initiation (C1D1) and on therapy at cycle 2 day 1 and cycle 4 day 1. After peripheral blood was drawn into 8 mL Vacutainer Cell Preparation Tubes, PBMCs were isolated by centrifugation and then cryopreserved.

The CDR3 starts with the cysteine, ends with the phenylalanine, and has 13 residues. Here the CDR3 DNA is all that survives: 39 bases in frame from base 1. Deletion took 3 bases off V and 3 bases off J, with a span of 8 bases between the germline ends. Per the germline V gene (reference sequence), SSHAT is the CDR1 and FNYEAQ is the CDR2. The chain uses TRBV7-7 and TRBJ2-5, with no D gene named confidently. Sequencing used peripheral blood mononuclear cells (PBMCs), obtained before the second cycle of nivolumab. The receptor comes from a human donor with classical Hodgkin lymphoma. Here is the DNA: TGTGCCAGCAGCTTGCAGCCTGAAGAGACCCAGTACTTC. Its translation is CASSLQPEETQYF.